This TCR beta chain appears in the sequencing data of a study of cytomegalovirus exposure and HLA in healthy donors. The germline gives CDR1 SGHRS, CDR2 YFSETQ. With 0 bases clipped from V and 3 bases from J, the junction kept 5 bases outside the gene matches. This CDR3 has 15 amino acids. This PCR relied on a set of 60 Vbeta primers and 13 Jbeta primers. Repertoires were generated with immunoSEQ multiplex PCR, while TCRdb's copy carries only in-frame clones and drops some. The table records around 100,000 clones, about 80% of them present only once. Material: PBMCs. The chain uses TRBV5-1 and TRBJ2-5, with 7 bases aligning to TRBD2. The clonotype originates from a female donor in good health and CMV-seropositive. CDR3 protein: CASSLAAGAEETQYF. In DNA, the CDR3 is TGCGCCAGCAGCTTGGCCGCGGGAGCCGAAGAGACCCAGTACTTC.